This passage covers 18 T cell receptor beta chains from one sample sequenced in a study of blood T cell repertoires in COVID-19. Data came from immunoSEQ multiplex PCR; TCRdb stores just in-frame clones and leaves some out. This table has about 66,000 clones, 86% appearing once. Specimen: peripheral blood. These receptors all stem from a man aged 50 or older with active COVID-19.

The chain joins TRBV2 to TRBJ2-3; D unresolved. Germline V gene sequence: CDR1 SNHLY, CDR2 FYNNEI. The CDR3 runs 14 residues. The V gene lost 4 bases and the J gene lost 1 base, with 9 bases spanning the gap. The CDR3 reads CASSAFSGTDTQYF. The CDR3 DNA reads TGTGCCAGCAGTGCCTTCTCCGGCACAGATACGCAGTATTTT.

J is TRBJ1-2 and V is TRBV18, with TRBD1 matching over 8 bases. The CDR3 length is 15 residues. Germline CDR1 KGHSH, CDR2 LQKENI. V lost 5 bases and J lost 0; bases outside the gene matches: 5. CDR3 sequence reads: CASSKDRGANYGYTF. The CDR3 DNA reads TGTGCCAGCTCAAAAGACAGGGGAGCTAACTATGGCTACACCTTC. The variable domain in full, completed from reference TRBV18 and TRBJ1-2, reads NAGVMQNPRHLVRRRGQEARLRCSPMKGHSHVYWYRQLPEEGLKFMVYLQKENIIDESGMPKERFSAEFPKEGPSILRIQQVVRGDSAAYFCASSKDRGANYGYTFGSGTRLTVV.

J is TRBJ2-3 and V is TRBV11-2; D is possibly TRBD1 (6 bases). The germline CDR1 and CDR2 sequences are SGHAT and FQNNGV. The V end was cut by 4 bases, the J end by 0 bases, with 11 bases between. The CDR3 totals 15 residues. The CDR3 sequence: CASSSGDTSTDTQYF. CDR3 DNA: TGTGCCAGCAGCTCCGGGGACACGAGCACAGATACGCAGTATTTT.

The chain combines TRBV5-6 with TRBJ2-5; the match to TRBD2 covers 9 bases. V lost 2 bases, J lost 5 bases, and 13 bases stayed unmatched. Germline CDR1 and CDR2: SGHDT and YYEEEE. There are 17 residues in the CDR3. The CDR3 DNA is TGTGCCAGCAGCTTACCTTGGGGCGGGGGGGCCCCCGAGACCCAGTACTTC. Protein sequence: CASSLPWGGGAPETQYF.

The rearrangement links TRBV27 to TRBJ1-2, with TRBD1 matching over 8 bases. The CDR3 length is 15 residues. Looked up from germline, CDR1 is MNHEY and CDR2 is SMNVEV (reference sequence). V shed 5 bases and J 4 bases; nucleotides not matched to a gene: 9. The CDR3 reads CASSPGQGPSYGYTF. The CDR3 DNA sequence: TGTGCCAGCAGTCCAGGACAGGGCCCTTCCTATGGCTACACCTTC.

The CDR3 sequence: CASSLAGNPEQYF. The CDR3 coding sequence is TGTGCCAGCAGCTTAGCGGGCAATCCCGAGCAGTACTTC. This rearrangement joins TRBV7-8 to TRBJ2-7; no definite D call. CDR3 length equals 13 residues. Trimming took 0 bases from V and 6 from J, leaving 9 bases between them. The germline gives CDR1 SGHVS, CDR2 FQNEAQ.

The chain employs TRBV23-1 and TRBJ2-5, with a tentative D call TRBD2 (6 bases). TRBV23-1 is an open reading frame whose function is uncertain. V was clipped by 4 bases and J by 3 bases, with 15 bases between them. This CDR3 contains 15 residues. In DNA, the CDR3 is TGCGCCAGCAGTCGCGGTCCCCGGGGGAAAGAGACCCAGTACTTC. Protein: CASSRGPRGKETQYF.

The V call is TRBV29-1, the J call TRBJ2-1, with D perhaps TRBD1 (5 bases). Germline values: CDR1 SQVTM, CDR2 ANQGSEA. The V end was cut by 3 bases, the J end by 7 bases, with 16 bases between. This CDR3 region has 14 residues. This chain's CDR3 is CSVERRVTPNEQFF. The CDR3 nucleotides are TGCAGCGTTGAGCGCAGGGTCACGCCAAATGAGCAGTTCTTC.

V usage is TRBV30 and J usage is TRBJ1-3, with no clear D. The CDR3 length is 16 residues. V was pared by 4 bases and J by 0 bases, with 16 bases between. Germline-derived CDR1 and CDR2 are GTSNPN and SVGIG (reference sequence). The CDR3 sequence: CAWTLRRTDSGNTIYF. The CDR3 region has the DNA TGTGCCTGGACCCTGCGGCGAACTGACTCTGGAAACACCATATATTTT.

This clone appeared a single time. The J gene is TRBJ1-5, the V gene TRBV10-3; D is perhaps TRBD1 (6 bases). Deletions cut 3 bases from V and 6 bases from J, with 15 bases between. The CDR3 totals 15 residues. CDR1 is ENHRY and CDR2 is SYGVKD in the germline V gene. The CDR3 DNA reads TGTGCCATCAGTGAAGATTCTGGGGGCGGTCAGCCCCAGCATTTT. It is translated as CAISEDSGGGQPQHF.

This chain connects TRBV5-1 to TRBJ2-2; TRBD2 matches at 12 bases. The CDR3 consists of 17 residues. Trimming took 2 bases from V and 6 from J; bases not matched to a gene: 8. The germline V gene encodes CDR1 SGHRS and CDR2 YFSETQ. The DNA for the CDR3 is TGCGCCAGCAGCTTTATACTAGCGGGAGGAGGTGCCGGGGAGCTGTTTTTT. This gives the protein CASSFILAGGGAGELFF.

V is TRBV19 and J is TRBJ1-5, with D perhaps matching TRBD1 (6 bases). Germline V gives CDR1 LNHDA, CDR2 SQIVND (reference sequence). The CDR3 runs to 15 residues. V dropped 3 bases and J dropped 11 bases, with 20 bases sitting between them. CDR3 amino acids: CASSISAGPQGSQHF. The CDR3 DNA reads as TGTGCCAGTAGTATCTCAGCGGGGCCCCAGGGGTCCCAGCATTTT.

This clone occurred a few times. The chain employs TRBV4-1 and TRBJ2-7; D remains ambiguous. The V end lost 0 bases, the J end lost 0 bases, and 9 bases lay between the germline ends. The CDR3 contains 15 residues. Germline lookup yields CDR1 MGHRA and CDR2 YSYEKL. The CDR3 DNA sequence: TGCGCCAGCAGCCAAGATCATATCGGCTCCTACGAGCAGTACTTC. As protein: CASSQDHIGSYEQYF.

V is TRBV5-4 and J is TRBJ2-5; D might be TRBD1 (6 bases). Trimming took 4 bases from V and 3 from J, leaving 13 bases between them. The germline CDR1 and CDR2 sequences are SGHNT and YYREEE (reference sequence). The CDR3 contains 14 residues. For the CDR3, the DNA is TGTGCCAGCAGCCTGGTTGGGGGCAAAGAGACCCAGTACTTC. It yields the protein CASSLVGGKETQYF.

The chain employs TRBV5-8 and TRBJ1-1; perhaps TRBD1 as D (6 bases). This CDR3 has 15 residues. Germline V gene data show CDR1 as SGHTS and CDR2 as YDEGEE. V shed 1 base and J shed 3 bases, with 13 bases lying between them. The CDR3 spells CASSLWAGVHTEAFF. In nucleotides, the CDR3 is TGTGCCAGCAGCTTGTGGGCAGGGGTTCACACTGAAGCTTTCTTT.

The rearrangement links TRBV30 to TRBJ1-2, with unresolved D. V was clipped by 7 bases and J by 1 base, with 7 bases between them. This CDR3 spans 11 amino acids. The germline V gene encodes CDR1 GTSNPN and CDR2 SVGIG (reference sequence). CDR3 sequence (DNA): TGTGCCTCCTACAGTAACTATGGCTACACCTTC. Its translation: CASYSNYGYTF.

The J gene is TRBJ2-7, the V gene TRBV18, with D perhaps TRBD2 (6 bases). Germline lookup yields CDR1 KGHSH and CDR2 LQKENI. The V and J ends lost 2 bases and 6 bases respectively, with 20 bases between them. This CDR3 has 16 amino acids. The chain's CDR3 is CASSPETGTAGGEQYV. Written as DNA, the CDR3 is TGTGCCAGCTCACCAGAGACCGGTACTGCCGGGGGCGAGCAGTACGTC.

The gene calls are TRBV27 and TRBJ2-4; TRBD1 matches at 7 bases. CDR1 is MNHEY, CDR2 SMNVEV, per germline (reference sequence). V dropped 3 bases and J dropped 6; count of bases not matched to a gene: 11. The CDR3 consists of 16 residues. The CDR3 sequence: CASSFTPGQGVNIQYF. CDR3 nucleotide sequence: TGTGCCAGCAGTTTCACACCGGGCCAGGGGGTAAACATTCAGTACTTC.